This T cell receptor beta chain derives from a study of cytomegalovirus exposure and HLA in healthy donors. Primers for the PCR totalled 60 Vbeta and 13 Jbeta. Clones were read by immunoSEQ multiplex PCR, and TCRdb kept only the in-frame ones, dropping some. In total, the table holds 38,000 or so clones. Trimming stripped 6 bases from V and 0 bases from J, with 13 bases between. The CDR3 covers 15 residues. The germline gives CDR1 MNHNS, CDR2 SASEGT. The sample taken for sequencing was PBMCs. V is TRBV6-1 and J is TRBJ2-3; D remains ambiguous. This sequence was found in a man aged 25-45 years in good health and CMV-seronegative. CDR3 coding DNA: TGTGCCAGCAGCGCGACTCGACCTAGCACAGATACGCAGTATTTT. Protein product: CASSATRPSTDTQYF.